This paragraph covers one TCR beta chain sequence. This sample is drawn from a study of cytomegalovirus exposure and HLA in healthy donors. CDR3 length: 16 amino acids. The germline V gene has CDR1 KGHSH and CDR2 LQKENI. V lost 4 bases and J lost 6, with 21 bases in between. 60 Vbeta and 13 Jbeta primers were used in PCR. The assay was immunoSEQ multiplex PCR, and TCRdb's table has in-frame clones only and misses some. There are 150,000 or so clones in the sample; roughly 84% occur only once, and 1.5% lies in the top ten. This sequence originates from a male donor in good health and CMV-seronegative. The sample consisted of PBMCs. This rearrangement joins TRBV18 to TRBJ2-5, with D possibly matching TRBD1 (6 bases). CDR3 coding DNA: TGTGCCAGCTCACTAACCCCCTTCCAGGGGCCGAAGACCCAGTACTTC. Translation gives CASSLTPFQGPKTQYF. Together with reference TRBV18 and TRBJ2-5, the CDR3 gives the full variable domain: NAGVMQNPRHLVRRRGQEARLRCSPMKGHSHVYWYRQLPEEGLKFMVYLQKENIIDESGMPKERFSAEFPKEGPSILRIQQVVRGDSAAYFCASSLTPFQGPKTQYFGPGTRLLVL.